This T cell receptor (beta chain) was observed in a study of CD8 T cells in ankylosing spondylitis. Study outcomes and limitations: A TCR beta motif of roughly eight highly homologous variants appeared characteristic of ankylosing spondylitis blood.

From the 5' RACE reads, TCRdb called clonotypes with MiXCR, one entry per CDR3 protein. Seen here are around 890,000 distinct CDR3 sequences, roughly 12% observed once, and the top ten hold around 0.51%. CDR1 and CDR2 from the germline V gene are SGHRS and YFSETQ. CDR3 length: 18 residues. Trimming shortened V by 8 bases and J by 0 bases, and 26 bases separated the two germline ends. Turning to this clonotype: What it recognizes is unknown.

The genes are TRBV5-1 and TRBJ1-2, with D tentatively TRBD1 (6 bases). Sequencing was performed on blood, either unsorted or a sorted T cell fraction (not recorded which). This TCR came from a male donor with ankylosing spondylitis. CDR3 sequence (DNA): TGCGCCAGTACAAACGTCAGGGGCGCGGGTACGGCTAACTATGGCTACACCTTC. Translated, it gives CASTNVRGAGTANYGYTF.